This TCR beta chain was obtained from a study of regulatory T cells in long-lasting Graves disease. Documented time point: newly diagnosed GD, antithyroid drugs for less than 3 months. Following extraction of RNA from PBMCs, that RNA was used to make the TCR library. Notes on the study in general: The study found persistent patients shared more public clonotypes (more than 2,500) than new patients (approximately 970). Small sample size may have lowered accuracy.

Trimming removed 6 bases from V and 0 bases from J, with 15 bases in between. The CDR3 extends over 16 amino acids. Combining iRepertoire HTBI primers with Arm-PCR of CDR3 regions, the authors built TCR beta libraries. MiXCR was run by TCRdb on the multiplex PCR reads, yielding one entry per CDR3 protein. The top ten clones hold over 7% of a sample with about 400,000 distinct CDR3 sequences, approximately 16% of them seen once. In this sample, this clonotype turned up many times. Its specificity is unknown. The data also belong to a second study, concerning T cells in Graves' hyperthyroidism and ophthalmopathy. That source notes: Graves' hyperthyroidism showing no ophthalmopathy progression within 18 months was considered stable. First-round RT-PCR of the TCR CDR3 relied on the HTBI primer set.

The specimen was peripheral blood mononuclear cells (PBMCs), collected at new diagnosis, from a patient treated with antithyroid drugs. The rearrangement joins TRBV12-3 or TRBV12-4 to TRBJ1-5; no definite D call. The sequence came from a middle-aged woman with Graves disease. The CDR3 loop reads CASSPLGMSSNQPQHF. CDR3 nucleotide sequence: TGTGCCAGCAGCCCCCTCGGTATGAGTAGCAATCAGCCCCAGCATTTT.